These T cell receptor beta chains were read from a single sample in a study of blood T cell repertoires in COVID-19. Repertoires were generated with immunoSEQ multiplex PCR, while TCRdb's copy carries only in-frame clones and drops some. The sample yields 150,000 or so clones, about 87% seen once. Source material: peripheral blood. The receptor source for this set is an older man with acute or convalescent COVID-19. Each CDR3 is given with its conserved first and last residue. The listing skips clone size in some rows; elsewhere it reads once, few, many or a size class.

.	11	TRBV28	CASRYNSPLHF
.	11	TRBV7-9	CASNRVGEAFF
.	15	TRBV4-2	CASSLQLSGYNEQFF
.	13	TRBV3-1/TRBV3-2	CASSRRPDSEAFF
.	14	TRBV5-1	CASSLDLGQGYYTF
.	15	TRBV11-2	CASSRQGSYNSPLHF
.	15	TRBV28	CASSQPPIYTGELFF
.	16	TRBV5-1	CASSSILADEPSEQYF
.	14	TRBV28	CASSSGQGIEKLFF
.	16	TRBV5-1	CASSLTGGSLSNEQFF
.	14	TRBV6-4	CASSEFGGGGSAFF
once	16	TRBV6-2/TRBV6-3	CASSSGTISTYNEQFF
.	14	TRBV11-2	CASSYGTGSYEQYF
.	16	TRBV5-1	CASSISGTVLTDTQYF
.	15	TRBV24-1	CASALAGTGTDTQYF
.	14	TRBV28	CASRWTGVPGELFF
.	16	TRBV27	CASRPDGYRGLDEQYF
.	14	TRBV14	CASSLTPLNTEAFF
many	15	TRBV2	CASTLTSGRSYEQYF
once	15	TRBV5-1	CASSLGQGTGTEAFF
.	14	TRBV11-2	CASSLEGGQETQYF
.	17	TRBV2	CASSLGQGLSSGNTIYF
once	17	TRBV19	CASSIARGRLNTGELFF
.	16	TRBV5-1	CASSLAGGGGSYEQYF
.	11	TRBV12-3/TRBV12-4	CASSGQGEAFF
.	15	TRBV30	CAWSGQGSPRLPQHF
.	16	TRBV7-2	CASSRTGGPHSYEQYF
.	14	TRBV19	CASQGQLSNQPQHF
.	14	TRBV28	CASSPGGGTQPQHF
.	17	TRBV19	CASQPDGGAFSNQPQHF
.	12	TRBV28	CASSLSQGPQHF
once	15	TRBV10-3	CAISEEATGNYGYTF
.	12	TRBV12-3/TRBV12-4	CASRTGPGELFF
.	14	TRBV28	CASVRPGGSYEQYF
.	16	TRBV19	CASSTPDRGRDQPQHF
.	10	TRBV27	CASSSDGRYF
.	12	TRBV7-2	CASSLGGGTQYF
once	15	TRBV27	CASGRLAGRSDTQYF
.	14	TRBV6-5	CACSVTGGLTEAFF
.	16	TRBV28	CATSRFRSSYNSPLHF
.	15	TRBV10-3	CAISERGGMNTEAFF
.	12	TRBV29-1	CSVDRGANVLTF
.	15	TRBV18	CASSPPADNQETQYF
.	15	TRBV13	CASSVGQGNTGELFF
.	15	TRBV11-2	CASSLDRGRNAEAFF
few	14	TRBV15	CATSRQPGLETQYF
.	15	TRBV2	CASSEVSAGTGELFF
.	16	TRBV4-1	CASSQKGQGYSYEQYF
.	14	TRBV25-1	CASQGVQIQETQYF
.	14	TRBV20-1	CSASEQGSGNTIYF
.	15	TRBV5-1	CASSGEGSGNEKLFF
.	16	TRBV16	CASSQPGRQNTGELFF